The entry that follows covers one TCR beta chain sequence. This sample is drawn from a study of blood T cell repertoires in COVID-19. Assay used: immunoSEQ multiplex PCR; TCRdb lists only in-frame clones, some missing. The repertoire holds tens of thousands of clones, with around 85% as singletons. The CDR3 covers 14 residues. Germline V CDR1 and CDR2: SEHNR, FQNEAQ (reference sequence). The V end was cut by 5 bases, the J end by 6 bases, with 14 bases between. This chain joins TRBV7-9 and TRBJ2-1; D is ambiguous. This sequence was found in a man aged 60 to 75 with acute or convalescent COVID-19. Sequencing was done on a sample of peripheral blood. This CDR3 reads CASSPRGSANEQFF. The CDR3 DNA reads TGTGCCAGCAGCCCCAGAGGCTCAGCCAATGAGCAGTTCTTC.